The sequence of this T cell receptor beta chain was determined in a study of blood T cell repertoires in COVID-19. Study at large: From the United States, Italy and Spain came samples of acute and convalescent COVID-19. In each case, the material was cDNA or gDNA derived from T cells, B-cell-depleted T cells, or PBMCs.

Only a few counts were recorded for this clone. In the authors' workflow: Using reference gene primer amplification, nucleated cell counts were estimated. Sequencing was performed with immunoSEQ multiplex PCR; in TCRdb, only in-frame clones are kept and a portion is missing. V and J calls plus clone size are reproduced from that table; the DNA served to infer D and trimming. The sample includes hundreds of thousands of clones, about 87% seen only once; the top ten take 3%. The V and J ends lost 5 bases and 3 bases, in that order; junction bases with no gene match: 4. The CDR3 spans 15 residues. The germline gives CDR1 KGHDR, CDR2 SFDVKD.

The genes are TRBV24-1 and TRBJ1-4; TRBD1 agrees at 8 bases. The TCR comes from a human donor in a cohort sampled during active COVID-19. The sample comprised peripheral blood. The CDR3 region is CATSGTGGSNEKLFF. The CDR3 DNA follows: TGTGCCACCAGTGGAACAGGGGGATCTAATGAAAAACTGTTTTTT.